One sample yielded the 18 T cell receptor beta chains listed below, sequenced in a study of human T cells and chemical hapten exposure. Time point given: pre-sensitization, week 0. As for treatment: therapeutic diphenylcyclopropenone sensitization with weekly scalp DPC. TCRdb re-derived calls from the RACE reads in MiXCR, one entry per CDR3 protein. This table holds tens of thousands of distinct CDR3 sequences, around 10% found once. The source material was whole blood, sampled in connection with sensitization to the hapten diphenylcyclopropenone (DPC). These receptor sequences come from a man aged 35 to 55 with alopecia areata. Some clones in this sample may be carry-over from other donors' samples.

This clonotype was seen many times. The chain combines TRBV7-2 with TRBJ2-7; D is perhaps TRBD1 (5 bases). This CDR3 spans 14 amino acids. Germline V gene lookup returns CDR1 SGHTA and CDR2 FQGNSA. V lost 5 bases to trimming and J lost 2 bases, with 13 bases between them. The CDR3 DNA sequence: TGTGCCAGCAGCCTCGGACACTCGACCTACGAGCAGTACTTC. It encodes CASSLGHSTYEQYF.

The rearrangement uses TRBV28 and TRBJ1-2; 9 bases fit TRBD1. Per germline, CDR1 MDHEN and CDR2 SYDVKM. The CDR3 spans 15 residues. The V segment lost 2 bases and the J segment 6 bases; nucleotides outside the gene matches: 7. This CDR3 reads CASSLDRGRLNGYTF. The CDR3 bases are TGTGCCAGCAGTTTAGACAGGGGGAGATTAAATGGCTACACCTTC.

This chain uses TRBV25-1 with TRBJ2-5; 14 bases agree with TRBD2. CDR1 is MGHDK and CDR2 is SYGVNS in the germline V gene. The V segment lost 2 bases and the J segment 0 bases; nucleotides outside the gene matches: 8. CDR3 length equals 19 residues. In DNA form, the CDR3 reads TGTGCCAGCAGTGAAGCGGGACTAGCGGGAGCGGGGTACCAAGAGACCCAGTACTTC. This gives the protein CASSEAGLAGAGYQETQYF.

This clonotype occurred many times. The chain joins TRBV7-2 to TRBJ2-3, with TRBD2 matching over 9 bases. CDR1 and CDR2 (germline): SGHTA, FQGNSA. V lost 2 bases, J lost 0 bases, and 9 bases stayed unmatched. The CDR3 is 18 amino acids. The CDR3 here is CASSLRAAGGGSTDTQYF. CDR3 nucleotides: TGTGCCAGCAGCTTAAGGGCTGCGGGAGGGGGTAGCACAGATACGCAGTATTTT.

Ten or more counts support this clonotype. This chain joins TRBV6-4 and TRBJ2-2; D is unclear. The CDR3 loop spans 13 amino acids. Germline CDR1 and CDR2: MRHNA and SNTAGT. The V and J ends lost 0 bases and 4 bases respectively, with 3 bases between them. DNA for the CDR3: TGTGCCAGCAGTGACTCCCCCACCGGGGAGCTGTTTTTT. Residues: CASSDSPTGELFF.

The V gene is TRBV9, the J gene TRBJ1-2; D ambiguous. Germline values: CDR1 SGDLS, CDR2 YYNGEE. CDR3 length equals 11 residues. With 3 bases removed from V and 6 bases from J, the gap between germline ends came to 6 bases. CDR3 loop: CASSGEDGYTF. CDR3 DNA sequence: TGTGCCAGCAGCGGGGAGGATGGCTACACCTTC.

V gene TRBV28 combines with J gene TRBJ2-3; D is uncertain. Germline lookup yields CDR1 MDHEN and CDR2 SYDVKM. The CDR3 length is 13 residues. Trimming took off 6 bases at V and 1 base at J, with 8 bases between the two ends. The CDR3 sequence is CASRLTGTDTQYF. CDR3 DNA sequence: TGTGCCAGCAGGTTGACGGGCACAGATACGCAGTATTTT.

This clonotype has a count of ten or more. The CDR3 DNA follows: TGTGCCAGCAGCTCTACTAGGGGAATCAATGAGCAGTTCTTC. Translated, it gives CASSSTRGINEQFF. V gene TRBV11-2 combines with J gene TRBJ2-1; D may match TRBD1 or TRBD2 (5 bases each). Germline CDR1 SGHAT, CDR2 FQNNGV. The CDR3 runs 14 residues. The V gene lost 4 bases and the J gene lost 6 bases, with 13 bases spanning the gap.

J is TRBJ2-1 and V is TRBV29-1; D gene unclear. This CDR3 has 14 residues. The ends were cut back, 3 bases at V and 0 bases at J, with 9 bases in the middle. Per the germline V gene, CDR1 is SQVTM and CDR2 is ANQGSEA. As DNA, the CDR3 is TGCAGCGTTGACAGACTTAGCTCCTACAATGAGCAGTTCTTC. Its translation is CSVDRLSSYNEQFF.

This clonotype appeared many times. V usage is TRBV3-1 and J usage is TRBJ2-1; D assignment may be TRBD1 or TRBD2 (6 bases each). Trimming took off 1 base at V and 8 bases at J, with 12 bases between the two ends. Germline CDR1 LGHDT, CDR2 YNNKEL (reference sequence). This CDR3 comprises 14 residues. CDR3 sequence: CASSQGLGGDEQFF. CDR3 nucleotide sequence: TGTGCCAGCAGCCAAGGACTGGGGGGCGATGAGCAGTTCTTC.

The sample holds a few counts of this clonotype. This chain joins TRBV12-3 or TRBV12-4 and TRBJ2-7; 9 positions match TRBD1. The CDR3 has 14 residues. The J segment lost 2 bases and the V segment lost 6 bases, leaving 5 bases of the junction unmatched. The CDR3 reads CASSARDRAYEQYF. The CDR3 region has the DNA TGTGCCAGCAGCGCTCGGGACAGGGCCTACGAGCAGTACTTC.

A few counts support this clonotype. The chain carries TRBV28 and TRBJ2-3; possible D gene TRBD2, 5 bases. Between the trimmed V and J ends, which lost 5 bases and 6 bases, there was a span of 18 bases. In germline, CDR1 is MDHEN, CDR2 SYDVKM. The CDR3 is 15 residues long. As DNA, the CDR3 is TGTGCCAGCAGTCGTCTAGCACCGAACCCGGATACGCAGTATTTT. Amino acids: CASSRLAPNPDTQYF.

This clonotype was observed many times. J is TRBJ2-1 and V is TRBV6-5; no reliable D call. Germline V gene sequence: CDR1 MNHEY, CDR2 SVGAGI. The V gene lost 4 bases and the J gene lost 7 bases, with 5 bases spanning the gap. This CDR3 comprises 11 residues. In DNA, the CDR3 is TGTGCCAGCAGTTTGGGGAATGAGCAGTTCTTC. Protein sequence: CASSLGNEQFF.

At least ten counts were recorded for this clonotype. The CDR3 reads CSARPGLAGDTQYF. CDR3 in DNA: TGCAGTGCTAGACCGGGACTAGCGGGAGATACGCAGTATTTT. The gene calls are TRBV20-1 and TRBJ2-3; 12 bases line up with TRBD2. CDR3 length equals 14 residues. Per germline, CDR1 DFQATT and CDR2 SNEGSKA (reference sequence). V lost 2 bases to trimming and J lost 5 bases; unmatched junction nucleotides: 2.

This clonotype appeared a few times. This rearrangement joins TRBV11-3 to TRBJ2-3, with D possibly called TRBD1 or TRBD2 (5 bases each). Germline CDR1 reads SGHNT; CDR2 reads YENEEA. The CDR3 runs 14 residues. Trimming cost V 5 bases and J 3 bases, with 12 bases left between them. CDR3 loop: CASSPMRGTDTQYF. The CDR3 nucleotides read TGTGCCAGCAGCCCAATGAGGGGTACAGATACGCAGTATTTT.

This clonotype was seen ten or more times. This chain links TRBV6-6 with TRBJ1-3; weak D call: TRBD1 (6 bases). The V end lost 6 bases, the J end lost 4 bases, and 16 bases lay between the germline ends. Germline V gene sequence: CDR1 MNHNY, CDR2 SVGAGI (reference sequence). CDR3 length: 15 amino acids. This CDR3 reads CASRHREHVGNTIYF. The CDR3 DNA reads TGTGCCAGCAGACACAGGGAGCATGTCGGAAACACCATATATTTT.

This clonotype was seen a few times. This sequence joins TRBV5-6 and TRBJ2-5; D might be TRBD1 (5 bases). The length of the CDR3 is 15 residues. Germline CDR1 reads SGHDT; CDR2 reads YYEEEE. The germline V and J ends were trimmed by 0 bases and 5 bases, with 14 bases remaining between them. As DNA, the CDR3 is TGTGCCAGCAGCTTGGCGGGCAGGGATTACGAGACCCAGTACTTC. This gives the protein CASSLAGRDYETQYF.

At least ten counts were recorded for this clonotype. This chain uses TRBV20-1 with TRBJ1-4; no clear D. With 3 bases removed from V and 0 bases from J, the gap between germline ends came to 8 bases. Germline CDR1 reads DFQATT; CDR2 reads SNEGSKA (reference sequence). This CDR3 is 14 amino acids long. CDR3 nucleotide sequence: TGCAGTGCTAGGATGGGTGCAACTAATGAAAAACTGTTTTTT. It yields the protein CSARMGATNEKLFF.